Below, 17 T cell receptor beta chains from the same sample are listed, as sequenced in a study of cytomegalovirus exposure and HLA in healthy donors. PCR amplification relied on 60 Vbeta primers (plus 13 Jbeta primers). Assay used: immunoSEQ multiplex PCR; TCRdb lists only in-frame clones, some missing. The table has 70,000 to 95,000 clones, approximately 71% seen once. Sequencing was done on a sample of PBMCs. Receptors originate from a man in his forties in good health and CMV-seronegative.

The V and J genes are TRBV7-3 and TRBJ1-2; D may be TRBD1 (6 bases). This CDR3 has 14 amino acids. Germline CDR1 reads SGHTA; CDR2 reads FQGTGA. V was pared by 5 bases and J by 7 bases, with 17 bases between. This CDR3 is CASSPSWTEAGYTF. CDR3 sequence (DNA): TGTGCCAGCAGCCCCTCCTGGACAGAGGCTGGCTACACCTTC.

The V and J genes are TRBV7-8 and TRBJ1-5; TRBD1 is a possible D gene (5 bases). There are 16 residues in the CDR3. The V end lost 5 bases, the J end lost 7 bases, and 21 bases lay between the germline ends. CDR1 is SGHVS, CDR2 FQNEAQ, per germline. The CDR3 DNA reads TGTGCCAGCAGCCCTAGGGGCGGGGAGGCGTGGCAGCCCCAGCATTTT. Its protein product is CASSPRGGEAWQPQHF.

In this sample, this clone turned up once. The genes are TRBV7-6 and TRBJ1-3; D is unclear. This CDR3 is 16 amino acids long. Germline CDR1 reads SGHVS; CDR2 reads FNYEAQ. The V and J ends lost 5 bases and 7 bases respectively, with 21 bases between them. CDR3 sequence reads: CASSLREGTLWNTIYF. In DNA, the CDR3 is TGTGCCAGCAGCCTTAGAGAGGGAACCCTTTGGAACACCATATATTTT.

The chain combines TRBV5-1 with TRBJ1-1; 7 bases agree with TRBD1. The trim removed 4 bases at V and 1 base at J, leaving 4 bases unmatched. In germline, CDR1 is SGHRS, CDR2 YFSETQ. CDR3 size: 14 residues. In nucleotides, the CDR3 is TGCGCCAGCAGCCCGGGGACAGCGAACACTGAAGCTTTCTTT. It encodes CASSPGTANTEAFF.

The J gene is TRBJ1-2, the V gene TRBV5-1; D unresolved. V dropped 6 bases and J dropped 2 bases, with 14 bases sitting between them. CDR1 and CDR2 from the germline V gene are SGHRS and YFSETQ. The CDR3 totals 14 residues. The CDR3: CASTGPTGNYGYTF. For the CDR3, the DNA is TGCGCCAGCACAGGACCGACGGGGAACTATGGCTACACCTTC.

The chain carries TRBV19 and TRBJ1-5, with 7 bases that match TRBD1. With V trimmed by 8 bases and J by 5 bases, 9 bases remained unmatched. CDR1 LNHDA and CDR2 SQIVND come from the germline V gene (reference sequence). This CDR3 contains 14 residues. The CDR3 reads CASRRQGIDQPQHF. The CDR3, as DNA: TGTGCCAGTCGTCGACAGGGCATCGATCAGCCCCAGCATTTT. Based on the CDR3 plus reference TRBV19 and TRBJ1-5, the full variable domain is DGGITQSPKYLFRKEGQNVTLSCEQNLNHDAMYWYRQDPGQGLRLIYYSQIVNDFQKGDIAEGYSVSREKKESFPLTVTSAQKNPTAFYLCASRRQGIDQPQHFGDGTRLSIL.

The chain combines TRBV7-3 with TRBJ2-1; 13 bases fit TRBD2. CDR3 length equals 17 residues. From germline, CDR1 is SGHTA and CDR2 FQGTGA. V was clipped by 5 bases and J by 9 bases; unmatched bases: 13. The CDR3: CASSGEGTSGTNAEQFF. The CDR3 bases are TGTGCCAGCAGCGGTGAAGGGACTAGCGGGACGAACGCTGAGCAGTTCTTC.

The chain combines TRBV9 with TRBJ2-3; 7 bases line up with TRBD2. The ends lost 4 bases at V and 6 bases at J; junction bases unmatched: 8. The V gene's germline CDR1 is SGDLS and CDR2 YYNGEE. The CDR3 spans 14 residues. The CDR3 DNA is TGTGCCAGCAGCCCCCGACTAGCAGGGGATACGCAGTATTTT. Translation: CASSPRLAGDTQYF.

The chain joins TRBV28 to TRBJ2-6; 8 positions match TRBD1. This CDR3 is 17 amino acids long. V lost 3 bases, J lost 3 bases, and 7 bases stayed unmatched. In germline, CDR1 is MDHEN, CDR2 SYDVKM. The CDR3 protein is CASSLSQGVDGANVLTF. Here the CDR3 DNA reads TGTGCCAGCAGTTTGTCACAGGGGGTAGATGGGGCCAACGTCCTGACTTTC.

The chain joins TRBV7-6 to TRBJ1-2, with D possibly TRBD1 on 5 matching bases. This CDR3 contains 14 residues. V was shortened by 5 bases and J by 4 bases, with 14 bases between the two germline ends. Germline-derived CDR1 and CDR2 are SGHVS and FNYEAQ. CDR3 nucleotides: TGTGCCAGCAGCCCGTCCCCCCAGGGCTATGGCTACACCTTC. Translated, it gives CASSPSPQGYGYTF.

V is TRBV7-3 and J is TRBJ1-1; the match to TRBD1 covers 8 bases. This CDR3 region has 14 residues. CDR1 and CDR2 (germline): SGHTA, FQGTGA. V was pared by 4 bases and J by 0 bases, with 1 base of the junction left unmatched. The CDR3 nucleotides read TGTGCCAGCAGCTCGGGACAGGTGAACACTGAAGCTTTCTTT. It is translated as CASSSGQVNTEAFF.

CDR3 residues: CASSPIAGRGGYTF. In nucleotides, the CDR3 is TGTGCCAGCAGTCCCATCGCTGGGCGTGGTGGCTACACCTTC. The chain joins TRBV28 to TRBJ1-2, with D uncertain. The CDR3 runs 14 residues. V shed 5 bases and J shed 7 bases, with 17 bases lying between them. CDR1 and CDR2 (germline): MDHEN, SYDVKM.

On this clone itself: This sample also contains other DNA sequences that code for the same CDR3. J is TRBJ2-5 and V is TRBV30, with 7 bases lining up with TRBD1. The V gene end was trimmed by 1 base and the J gene end by 2 bases; junction bases not matched to a gene: 7. Germline assignment: CDR1 GTSNPN and CDR2 SVGIG (reference sequence). CDR3 length: 15 residues. CDR3 sequence (DNA): TGTGCCTGGAGTGCGTTGGGACAGTCACAAGAGACCCAGTACTTC. As protein: CAWSALGQSQETQYF.

This chain joins TRBV29-1 and TRBJ2-7; a possible D gene is TRBD2 (6 bases). The germline V gene has CDR1 SQVTM and CDR2 ANQGSEA. The CDR3 is 13 amino acids. The germline V and J ends were trimmed by 6 bases and 2 bases, with 14 bases remaining between them. Here the CDR3 reads CSVAPGATYEQYF. CDR3 in DNA: TGCAGCGTCGCCCCGGGAGCGACCTACGAGCAGTACTTC.

The CDR3 loop is CSIFIINTEAFF. The CDR3 DNA follows: TGCAGCATTTTTATTATCAACACTGAAGCTTTCTTT. The chain couples TRBV29-1 to TRBJ1-1; D is unresolved. This CDR3 comprises 12 residues. Germline CDR1 reads SQVTM; CDR2 reads ANQGSEA. Trimming left V 8 bases short and J 2 bases short, with 12 bases between.

The chain recombines TRBV28 with TRBJ1-1; D is possibly TRBD1 (6 bases). The CDR3 runs 16 residues. Germline V gives CDR1 MDHEN, CDR2 SYDVKM. V lost 8 bases to trimming and J lost 4 bases, with 23 bases between them. The CDR3, as DNA: TGTGCCAGCCGACCGGTTTGGACGGGGGGCCTCACTGAAGCTTTCTTT. It encodes CASRPVWTGGLTEAFF.

The chain recombines TRBV2 with TRBJ1-6, with D uncertain. Trimming removed 6 bases at V and 7 bases at J, with 10 bases between. CDR3 length equals 13 residues. The germline gives CDR1 SNHLY, CDR2 FYNNEI. As DNA, the CDR3 is TGTGCCAGCAGGAAAAACACGAATTCACCCCTCCACTTT. The encoded protein is CASRKNTNSPLHF.